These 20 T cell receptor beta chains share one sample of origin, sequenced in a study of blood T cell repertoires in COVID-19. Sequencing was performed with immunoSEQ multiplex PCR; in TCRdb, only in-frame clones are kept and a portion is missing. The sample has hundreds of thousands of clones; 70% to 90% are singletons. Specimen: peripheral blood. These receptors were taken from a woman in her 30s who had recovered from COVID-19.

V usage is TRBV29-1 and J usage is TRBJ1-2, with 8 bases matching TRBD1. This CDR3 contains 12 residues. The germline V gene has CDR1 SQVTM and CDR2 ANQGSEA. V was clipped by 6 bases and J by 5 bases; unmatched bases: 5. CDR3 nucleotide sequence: TGCAGCGTGGTGGGACAGGTTTATGGCTACACCTTC. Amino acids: CSVVGQVYGYTF. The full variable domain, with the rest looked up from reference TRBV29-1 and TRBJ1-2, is SAVISQKPSRDICQRGTSLTIQCQVDSQVTMMFWYRQQPGQSLTLIATANQGSEATYESGFVIDKFPISRPNLTFSTLTVSNMSPEDSSIYLCSVVGQVYGYTFGSGTRLTVV.

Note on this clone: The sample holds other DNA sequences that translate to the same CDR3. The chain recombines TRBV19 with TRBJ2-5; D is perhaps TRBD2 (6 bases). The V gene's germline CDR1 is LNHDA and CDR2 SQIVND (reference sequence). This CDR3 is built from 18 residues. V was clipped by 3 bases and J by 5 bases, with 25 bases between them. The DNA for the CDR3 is TGTGCCAGTAGTATCGGGCGGGGTTCCCCACTACGTTCGGAGACCCAGTACTTC. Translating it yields CASSIGRGSPLRSETQYF.

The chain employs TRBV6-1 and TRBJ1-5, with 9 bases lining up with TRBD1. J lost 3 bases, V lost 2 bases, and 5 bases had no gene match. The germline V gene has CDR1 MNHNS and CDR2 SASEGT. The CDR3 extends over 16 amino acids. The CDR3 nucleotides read TGTGCCAGCAGTGAACAAGGGACAGGGCTCAATCAGCCCCAGCATTTT. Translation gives CASSEQGTGLNQPQHF.

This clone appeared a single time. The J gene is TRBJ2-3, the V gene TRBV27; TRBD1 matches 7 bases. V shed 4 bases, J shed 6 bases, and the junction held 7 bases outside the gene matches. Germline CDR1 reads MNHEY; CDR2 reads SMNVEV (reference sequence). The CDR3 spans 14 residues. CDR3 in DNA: TGTGCCAGCAGTTCCGAGGGGGCACGGGATACGCAGTATTTT. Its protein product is CASSSEGARDTQYF.

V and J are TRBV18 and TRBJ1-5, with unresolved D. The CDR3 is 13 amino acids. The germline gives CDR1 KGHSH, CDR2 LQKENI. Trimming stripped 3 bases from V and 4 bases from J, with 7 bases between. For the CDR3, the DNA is TGTGCCAGCTCACCGGGCCCGAATCAGCCCCAGCATTTT. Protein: CASSPGPNQPQHF.

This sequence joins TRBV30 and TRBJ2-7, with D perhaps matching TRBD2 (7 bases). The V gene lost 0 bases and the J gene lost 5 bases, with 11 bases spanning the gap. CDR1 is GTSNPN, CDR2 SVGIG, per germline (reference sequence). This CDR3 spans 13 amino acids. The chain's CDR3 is CAWSVGGGDEQYF. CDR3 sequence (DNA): TGTGCCTGGAGTGTAGGGGGAGGGGACGAGCAGTACTTC.

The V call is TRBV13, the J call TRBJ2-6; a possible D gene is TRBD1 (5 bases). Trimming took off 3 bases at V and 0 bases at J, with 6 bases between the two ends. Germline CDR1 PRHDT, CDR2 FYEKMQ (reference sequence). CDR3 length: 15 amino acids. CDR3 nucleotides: TGTGCCAGCAGCTTTGACAGCTCTGGGGCCAACGTCCTGACTTTC. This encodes CASSFDSSGANVLTF.

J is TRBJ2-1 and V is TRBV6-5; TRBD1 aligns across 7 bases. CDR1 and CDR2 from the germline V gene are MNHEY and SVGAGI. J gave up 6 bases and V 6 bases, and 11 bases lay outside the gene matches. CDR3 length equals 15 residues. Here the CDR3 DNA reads TGTGCCAGCAGCCGGCGACAGGGAACACGCAATGAGCAGTTCTTC. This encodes CASSRRQGTRNEQFF.

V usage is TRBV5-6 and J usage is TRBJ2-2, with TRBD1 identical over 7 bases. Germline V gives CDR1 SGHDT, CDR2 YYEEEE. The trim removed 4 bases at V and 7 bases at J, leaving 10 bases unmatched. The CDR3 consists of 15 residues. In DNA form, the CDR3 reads TGTGCCAGCAGCGATGACAGGGTCAGGAACGGGGAGCTGTTTTTT. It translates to CASSDDRVRNGELFF.

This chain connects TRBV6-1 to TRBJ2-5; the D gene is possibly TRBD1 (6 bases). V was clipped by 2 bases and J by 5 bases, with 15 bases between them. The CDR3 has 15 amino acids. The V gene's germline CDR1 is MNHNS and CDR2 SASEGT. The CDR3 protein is CASSESLGQWETQYF. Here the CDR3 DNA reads TGTGCCAGCAGTGAAAGCCTAGGACAGTGGGAGACCCAGTACTTC.

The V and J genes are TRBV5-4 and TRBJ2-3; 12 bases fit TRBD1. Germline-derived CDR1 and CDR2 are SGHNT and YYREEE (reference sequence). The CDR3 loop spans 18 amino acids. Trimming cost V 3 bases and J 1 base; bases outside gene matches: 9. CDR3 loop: CASSYPGQGAGGTDTQYF. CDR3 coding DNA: TGTGCCAGCAGCTACCCGGGACAGGGGGCCGGGGGCACAGATACGCAGTATTTT.

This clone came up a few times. CDR3 sequence reads: CASSFWRDGETQYF. The CDR3 coding sequence is TGTGCCAGCAGCTTTTGGCGGGACGGAGAGACCCAGTACTTC. The chain carries TRBV7-9 and TRBJ2-5, with a tentative D call TRBD2 (6 bases). Germline V gives CDR1 SEHNR, CDR2 FQNEAQ (reference sequence). The CDR3 covers 14 residues. Trimming shortened V by 3 bases and J by 4 bases, and 12 bases separated the two germline ends.

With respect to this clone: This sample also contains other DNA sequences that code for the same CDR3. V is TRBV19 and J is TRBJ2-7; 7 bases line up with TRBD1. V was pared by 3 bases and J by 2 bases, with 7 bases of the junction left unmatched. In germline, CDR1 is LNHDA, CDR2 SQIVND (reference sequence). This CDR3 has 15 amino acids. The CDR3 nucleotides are TGTGCCAGTAGTATTGGTACAGGGGTCACCTACGAGCAGTACTTC. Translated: CASSIGTGVTYEQYF. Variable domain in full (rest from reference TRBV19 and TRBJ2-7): DGGITQSPKYLFRKEGQNVTLSCEQNLNHDAMYWYRQDPGQGLRLIYYSQIVNDFQKGDIAEGYSVSREKKESFPLTVTSAQKNPTAFYLCASSIGTGVTYEQYFGPGTRLTVT.

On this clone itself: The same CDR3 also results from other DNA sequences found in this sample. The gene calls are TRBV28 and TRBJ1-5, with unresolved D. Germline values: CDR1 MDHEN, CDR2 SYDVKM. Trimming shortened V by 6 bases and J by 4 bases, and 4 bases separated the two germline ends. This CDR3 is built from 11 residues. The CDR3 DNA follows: TGTGCCAGCAGCACAAATCAGCCCCAGCATTTT. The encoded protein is CASSTNQPQHF.

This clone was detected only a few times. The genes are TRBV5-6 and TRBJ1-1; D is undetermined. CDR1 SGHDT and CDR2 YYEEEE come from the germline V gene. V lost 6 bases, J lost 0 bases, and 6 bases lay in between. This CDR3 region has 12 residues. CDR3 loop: CASNIMNTEAFF. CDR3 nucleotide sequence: TGTGCCAGCAACATCATGAACACTGAAGCTTTCTTT.

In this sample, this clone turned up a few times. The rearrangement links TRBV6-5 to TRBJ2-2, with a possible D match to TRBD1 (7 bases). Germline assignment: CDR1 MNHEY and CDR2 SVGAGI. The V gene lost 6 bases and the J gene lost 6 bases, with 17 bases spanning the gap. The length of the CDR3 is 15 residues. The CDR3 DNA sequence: TGTGCCAGCAGCCCGACAGGGCGGGACGCCGGGGAGCTGTTTTTT. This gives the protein CASSPTGRDAGELFF.

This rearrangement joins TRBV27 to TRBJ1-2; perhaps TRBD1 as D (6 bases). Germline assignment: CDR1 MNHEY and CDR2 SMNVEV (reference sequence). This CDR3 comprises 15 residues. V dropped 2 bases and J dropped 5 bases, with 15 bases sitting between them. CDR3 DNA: TGTGCCAGCAGTTTAAGGGGGGGCGCGGGGTATGGCTACACCTTC. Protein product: CASSLRGGAGYGYTF.

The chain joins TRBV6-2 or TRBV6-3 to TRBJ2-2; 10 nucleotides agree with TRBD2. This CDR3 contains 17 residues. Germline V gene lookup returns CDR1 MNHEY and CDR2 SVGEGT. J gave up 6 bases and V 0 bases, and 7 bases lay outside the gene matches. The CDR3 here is CASSYSLAGVLAGELFF. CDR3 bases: TGTGCCAGCAGTTACTCCCTAGCGGGAGTGTTAGCCGGGGAGCTGTTTTTT.

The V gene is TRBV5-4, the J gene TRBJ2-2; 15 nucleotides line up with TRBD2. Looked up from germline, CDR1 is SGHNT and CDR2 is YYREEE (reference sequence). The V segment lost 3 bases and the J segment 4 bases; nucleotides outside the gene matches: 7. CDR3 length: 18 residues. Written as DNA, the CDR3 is TGTGCCAGCAGCTCGGGACTAGCGGGAGGATTGGGCACCGGGGAGCTGTTTTTT. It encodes CASSSGLAGGLGTGELFF.

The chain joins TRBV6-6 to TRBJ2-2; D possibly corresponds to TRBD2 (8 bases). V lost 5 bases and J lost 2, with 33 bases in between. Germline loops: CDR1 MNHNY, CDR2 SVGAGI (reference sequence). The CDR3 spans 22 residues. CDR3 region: CASSPGQTFALAGILNTGELFF. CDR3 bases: TGTGCCAGCAGTCCGGGACAGACATTTGCTTTAGCGGGGATACTAAACACCGGGGAGCTGTTTTTT.